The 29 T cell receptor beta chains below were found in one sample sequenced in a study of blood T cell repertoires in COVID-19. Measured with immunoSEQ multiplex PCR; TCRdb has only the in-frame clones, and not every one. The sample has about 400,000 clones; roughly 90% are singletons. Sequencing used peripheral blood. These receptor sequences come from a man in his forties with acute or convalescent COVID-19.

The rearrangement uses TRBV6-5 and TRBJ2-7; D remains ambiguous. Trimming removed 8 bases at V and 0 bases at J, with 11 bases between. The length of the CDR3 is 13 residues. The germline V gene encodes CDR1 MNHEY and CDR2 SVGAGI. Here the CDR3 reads CASERRLSYEQYF. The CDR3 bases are TGTGCCAGCGAAAGGAGACTCTCCTACGAGCAGTACTTC.

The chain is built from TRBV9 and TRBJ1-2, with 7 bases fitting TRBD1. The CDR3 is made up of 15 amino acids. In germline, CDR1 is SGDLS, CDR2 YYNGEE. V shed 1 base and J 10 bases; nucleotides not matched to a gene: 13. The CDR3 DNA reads TGTGCCAGCAGCGTACCAGGGGGGACTTGGATGGACTACACCTTC. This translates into CASSVPGGTWMDYTF.

The CDR3, as DNA: TGCAGCGTTGGCGCTGGAAACACCATATATTTT. As protein: CSVGAGNTIYF. The chain employs TRBV29-1 and TRBJ1-3, with no clear D. The CDR3 consists of 11 residues. The V and J ends lost 4 bases and 2 bases respectively, with 3 bases between them. CDR1 and CDR2 from the germline V gene are SQVTM and ANQGSEA.

CDR3 coding DNA: TGTGCCAGCAGTTTTTTGGAGGGGAGGGCGAGGGCTTTCTTT. The encoded protein is CASSFLEGRARAFF. This rearrangement joins TRBV28 to TRBJ1-1; possibly TRBD1 for D (5 bases). CDR3 length: 14 amino acids. Trimming removed 3 bases at V and 11 bases at J, with 19 bases between. The germline gives CDR1 MDHEN, CDR2 SYDVKM.

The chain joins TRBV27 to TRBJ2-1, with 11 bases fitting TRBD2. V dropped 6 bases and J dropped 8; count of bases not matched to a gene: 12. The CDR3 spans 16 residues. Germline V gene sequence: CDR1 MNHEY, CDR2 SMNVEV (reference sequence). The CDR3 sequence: CASRRDGTSGFDEQFF. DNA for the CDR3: TGTGCCAGCAGGAGGGACGGGACTAGCGGCTTCGATGAGCAGTTCTTC.

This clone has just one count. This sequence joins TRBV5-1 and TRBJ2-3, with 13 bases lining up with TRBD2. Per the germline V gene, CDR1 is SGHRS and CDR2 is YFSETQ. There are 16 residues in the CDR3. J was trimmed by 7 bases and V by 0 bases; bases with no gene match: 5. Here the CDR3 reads CASSLGTSGSGNTQYF. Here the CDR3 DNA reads TGCGCCAGCAGCTTGGGGACTAGCGGGAGTGGTAATACGCAGTATTTT.

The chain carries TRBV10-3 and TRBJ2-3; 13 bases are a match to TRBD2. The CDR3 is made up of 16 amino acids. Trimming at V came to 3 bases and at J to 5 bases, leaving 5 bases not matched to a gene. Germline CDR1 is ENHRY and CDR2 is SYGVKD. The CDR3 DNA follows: TGTGCCATCAGTGAAGGGACTAGCGGGACGGGAGATACGCAGTATTTT. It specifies CAISEGTSGTGDTQYF.

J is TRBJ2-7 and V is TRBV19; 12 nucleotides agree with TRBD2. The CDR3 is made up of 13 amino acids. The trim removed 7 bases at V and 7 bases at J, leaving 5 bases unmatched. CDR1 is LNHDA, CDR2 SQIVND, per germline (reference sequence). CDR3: CASTAGLAGEQYF. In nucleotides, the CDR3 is TGTGCCAGTACTGCCGGACTAGCGGGGGAGCAGTACTTC.

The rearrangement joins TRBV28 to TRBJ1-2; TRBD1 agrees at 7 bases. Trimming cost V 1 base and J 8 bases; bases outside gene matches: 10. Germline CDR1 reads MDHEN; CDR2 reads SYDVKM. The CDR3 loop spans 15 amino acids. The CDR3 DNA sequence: TGTGCCAGCAGTTTATTCGGGACAGCACACGGAGGCTACACCTTC. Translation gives CASSLFGTAHGGYTF.

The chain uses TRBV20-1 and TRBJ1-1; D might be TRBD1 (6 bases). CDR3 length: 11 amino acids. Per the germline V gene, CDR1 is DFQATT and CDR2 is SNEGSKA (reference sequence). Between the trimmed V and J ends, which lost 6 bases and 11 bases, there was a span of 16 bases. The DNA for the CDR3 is TGCAGTGCCCGAATTAAGGGGGACGCTTTCTTT. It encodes CSARIKGDAFF.

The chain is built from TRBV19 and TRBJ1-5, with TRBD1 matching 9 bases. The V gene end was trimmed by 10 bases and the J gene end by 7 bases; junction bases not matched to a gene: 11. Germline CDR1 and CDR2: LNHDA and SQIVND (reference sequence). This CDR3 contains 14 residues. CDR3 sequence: CATTGTGLGQPQHF. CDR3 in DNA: TGTGCCACAACCGGGACAGGGCTAGGGCAGCCCCAGCATTTT.

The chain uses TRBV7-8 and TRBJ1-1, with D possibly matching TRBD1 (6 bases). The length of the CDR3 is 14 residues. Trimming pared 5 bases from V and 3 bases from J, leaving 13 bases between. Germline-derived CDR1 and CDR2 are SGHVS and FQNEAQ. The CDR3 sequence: CASSRSGGDTEAFF. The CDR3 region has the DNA TGTGCCAGCAGCCGGTCGGGGGGCGACACTGAAGCTTTCTTT.

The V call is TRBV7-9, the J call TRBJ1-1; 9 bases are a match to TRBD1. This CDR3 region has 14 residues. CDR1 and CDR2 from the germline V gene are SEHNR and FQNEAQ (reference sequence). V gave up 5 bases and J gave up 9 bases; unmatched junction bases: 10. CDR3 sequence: CASSKTGGIWQAFF. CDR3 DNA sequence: TGTGCCAGCAGCAAGACAGGGGGAATTTGGCAAGCTTTCTTT.

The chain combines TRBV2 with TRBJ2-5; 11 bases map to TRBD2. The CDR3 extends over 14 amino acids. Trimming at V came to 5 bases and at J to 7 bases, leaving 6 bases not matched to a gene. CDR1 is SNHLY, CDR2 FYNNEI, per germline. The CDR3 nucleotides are TGTGCCAGCAGTCGAGCTAGCGGGGGGAGGACCCAGTACTTC. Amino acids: CASSRASGGRTQYF.

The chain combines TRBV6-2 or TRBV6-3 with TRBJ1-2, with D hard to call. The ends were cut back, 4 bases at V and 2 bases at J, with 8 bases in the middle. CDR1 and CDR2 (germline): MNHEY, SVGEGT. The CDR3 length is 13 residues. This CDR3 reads CASSLTENYGYTF. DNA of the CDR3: TGTGCCAGCAGTTTGACGGAGAACTATGGCTACACCTTC.

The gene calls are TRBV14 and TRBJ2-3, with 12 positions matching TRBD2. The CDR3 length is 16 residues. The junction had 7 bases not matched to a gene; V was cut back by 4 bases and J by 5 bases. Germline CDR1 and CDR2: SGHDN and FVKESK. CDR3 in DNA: TGTGCCAGCAGCCCTACTAGCGGGAGGACCCTAGATACGCAGTATTTT. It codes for CASSPTSGRTLDTQYF.

The CDR3 here is CASSQGGSGETQYF. The CDR3 bases are TGTGCCAGCAGCCAAGGCGGGAGCGGAGAGACCCAGTACTTC. The J gene is TRBJ2-5, the V gene TRBV3-1 (or the pseudogene TRBV3-2); 7 positions agree with TRBD2. Germline trimming cut 1 base from V and 4 bases from J; bases unmatched to any gene: 3. Germline values: CDR1 LGHDT, CDR2 YNNKEL (reference sequence). The CDR3 loop spans 14 amino acids.

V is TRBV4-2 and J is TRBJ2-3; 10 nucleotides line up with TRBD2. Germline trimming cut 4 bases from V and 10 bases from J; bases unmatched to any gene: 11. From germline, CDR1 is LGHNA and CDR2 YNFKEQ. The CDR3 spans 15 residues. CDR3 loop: CASSPGTSEFRAQYF. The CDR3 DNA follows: TGTGCCAGCAGCCCGGGGACTAGCGAGTTCCGGGCGCAGTATTTT.

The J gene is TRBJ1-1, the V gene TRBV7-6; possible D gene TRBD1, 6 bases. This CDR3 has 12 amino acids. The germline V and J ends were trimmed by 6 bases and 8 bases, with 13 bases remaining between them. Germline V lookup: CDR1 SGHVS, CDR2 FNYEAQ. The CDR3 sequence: CASSRAGTEAFF. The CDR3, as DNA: TGTGCCAGCAGTCGAGCCGGGACAGAAGCTTTCTTT.

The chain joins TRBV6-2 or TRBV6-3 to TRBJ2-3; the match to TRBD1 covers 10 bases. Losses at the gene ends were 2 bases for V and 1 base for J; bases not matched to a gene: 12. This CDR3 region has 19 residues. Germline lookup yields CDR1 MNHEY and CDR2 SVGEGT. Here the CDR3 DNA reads TGTGCCAGCAGTTACGGACTCGGACAGGGGGTATGGGGCACAGATACGCAGTATTTT. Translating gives CASSYGLGQGVWGTDTQYF.

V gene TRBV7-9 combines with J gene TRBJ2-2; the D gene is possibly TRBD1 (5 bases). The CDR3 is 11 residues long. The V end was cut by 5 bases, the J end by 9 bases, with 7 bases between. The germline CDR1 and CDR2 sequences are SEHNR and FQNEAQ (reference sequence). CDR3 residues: CASSTGWELFF. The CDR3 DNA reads TGTGCCAGCAGCACAGGTTGGGAGCTGTTTTTT.

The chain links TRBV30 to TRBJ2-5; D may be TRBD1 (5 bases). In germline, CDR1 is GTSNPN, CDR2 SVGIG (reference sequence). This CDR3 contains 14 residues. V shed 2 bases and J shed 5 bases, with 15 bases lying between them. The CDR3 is CAWSPPEGAETQYF. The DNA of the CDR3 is TGTGCCTGGAGTCCACCCGAAGGGGCGGAGACCCAGTACTTC.

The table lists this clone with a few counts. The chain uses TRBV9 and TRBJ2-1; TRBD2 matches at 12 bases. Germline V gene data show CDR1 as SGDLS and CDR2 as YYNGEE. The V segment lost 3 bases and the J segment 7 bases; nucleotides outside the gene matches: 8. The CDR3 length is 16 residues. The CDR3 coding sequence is TGTGCCAGCAGCGAACTCCTAGCGGGGGGGCAGAATGAGCAGTTCTTC. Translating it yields CASSELLAGGQNEQFF.

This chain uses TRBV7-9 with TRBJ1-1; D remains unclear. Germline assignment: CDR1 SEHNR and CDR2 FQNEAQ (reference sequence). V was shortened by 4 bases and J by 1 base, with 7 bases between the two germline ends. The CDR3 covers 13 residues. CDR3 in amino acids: CASSYSGNTEAFF. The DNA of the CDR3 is TGTGCCAGCAGCTACAGTGGGAACACTGAAGCTTTCTTT.

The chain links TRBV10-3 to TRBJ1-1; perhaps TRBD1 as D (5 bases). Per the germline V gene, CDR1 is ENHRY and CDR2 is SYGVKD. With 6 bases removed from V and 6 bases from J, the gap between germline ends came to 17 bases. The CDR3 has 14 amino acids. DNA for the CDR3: TGTGCCATCAGCGTTATAGGGACTAGGTCTGAAGCTTTCTTT. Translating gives CAISVIGTRSEAFF.

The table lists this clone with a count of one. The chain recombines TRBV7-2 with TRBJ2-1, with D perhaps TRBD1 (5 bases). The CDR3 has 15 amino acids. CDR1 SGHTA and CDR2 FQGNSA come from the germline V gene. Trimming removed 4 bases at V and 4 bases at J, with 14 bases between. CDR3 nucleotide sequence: TGTGCCAGCAGCTCCTCTAGGGGATCGTACAATGAGCAGTTCTTC. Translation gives CASSSSRGSYNEQFF.

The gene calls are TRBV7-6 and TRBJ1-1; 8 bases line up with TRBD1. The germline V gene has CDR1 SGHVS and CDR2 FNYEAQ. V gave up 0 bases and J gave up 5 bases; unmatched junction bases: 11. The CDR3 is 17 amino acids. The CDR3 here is CASSLALRTGKGTEAFF. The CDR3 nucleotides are TGTGCCAGCAGCTTAGCGCTCCGGACAGGGAAGGGTACTGAAGCTTTCTTT. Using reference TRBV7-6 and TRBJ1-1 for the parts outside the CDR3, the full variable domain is GAGVSQSPRYKVTKRGQDVALRCDPISGHVSLYWYRQALGQGPEFLTYFNYEAQQDKSGLPNDRFSAERPEGSISTLTIQRTEQRDSAMYRCASSLALRTGKGTEAFFGQGTRLTVV.

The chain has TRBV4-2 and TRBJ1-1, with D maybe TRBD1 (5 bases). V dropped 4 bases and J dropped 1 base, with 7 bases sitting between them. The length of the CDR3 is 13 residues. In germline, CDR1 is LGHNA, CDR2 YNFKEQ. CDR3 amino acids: CASSPGGNTEAFF. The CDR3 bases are TGTGCCAGCAGCCCCGGGGGGAACACTGAAGCTTTCTTT.

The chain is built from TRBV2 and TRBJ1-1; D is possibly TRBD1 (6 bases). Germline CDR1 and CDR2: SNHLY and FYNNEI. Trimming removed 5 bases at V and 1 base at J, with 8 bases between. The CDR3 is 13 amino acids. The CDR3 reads CASSWGPNTEAFF. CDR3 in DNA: TGTGCCAGCAGTTGGGGGCCGAACACTGAAGCTTTCTTT.